The 28 T cell receptor beta chains below come from one sample, sequenced in a study of multiple sclerosis patients with progressive multifocal leukoencephalopathy. This table comes from immunoSEQ multiplex PCR, and its TCRdb copy is limited to in-frame clones, with some not included. The sample consists of about 30,000 clones, about 85% of them appearing once. Indicated time point: time of PML onset. Sequenced material: PBMCs, taken from a patient treated with natalizumab. All receptors come from a woman in her twenties or thirties with progressive multifocal leukoencephalopathy.

The chain links TRBV2 to TRBJ1-5; 11 bases are a match to TRBD1. The germline CDR1 and CDR2 sequences are SNHLY and FYNNEI. The CDR3 extends over 16 amino acids. With V trimmed by 6 bases and J by 2 bases, 6 bases remained unmatched. CDR3 sequence: CASSPGQGAGNQPQHF. The DNA of the CDR3 is TGTGCCAGCAGCCCCGGACAGGGGGCCGGCAATCAGCCCCAGCATTTT.

This chain links TRBV28 with TRBJ2-7, with D perhaps matching TRBD1 or TRBD2 (5 bases each). The CDR3 is 16 residues long. Germline V gene sequence: CDR1 MDHEN, CDR2 SYDVKM. V gave up 4 bases and J gave up 0 bases, with 16 bases separating them. The CDR3 DNA follows: TGTGCCAGCAGTTCCTCCGGGACCACTAGCTCCTACGAGCAGTACTTC. Protein sequence: CASSSSGTTSSYEQYF. The complete variable domain, with remaining parts taken from reference TRBV28 and TRBJ2-7, reads DVKVTQSSRYLVKRTGEKVFLECVQDMDHENMFWYRQDPGLGLRLIYFSYDVKMKEKGDIPEGYSVSREKKERFSLILESASTNQTSMYLCASSSSGTTSSYEQYFGPGTRLTVT.

The chain joins TRBV2 to TRBJ1-5; tentatively, D is TRBD1 (6 bases). V shed 1 base and J shed 2 bases, with 6 bases lying between them. This CDR3 spans 14 amino acids. CDR1 and CDR2 (germline): SNHLY, FYNNEI. The CDR3 nucleotides read TGTGCCAGCAGTGAAGACAGGGGCAATCAGCCCCAGCATTTT. This codes for CASSEDRGNQPQHF. Looking up the rest from reference TRBV2 and TRBJ1-5 gives the full variable domain: EPEVTQTPSHQVTQMGQEVILRCVPISNHLYFYWYRQILGQKVEFLVSFYNNEISEKSEIFDDQFSVERPDGSNFTLKIRSTKLEDSAMYFCASSEDRGNQPQHFGDGTRLSIL.

About this clone: At one end the junction does not follow the germline gene, possibly because of a read error. This sequence joins TRBV7-7 and TRBJ2-5; 7 nucleotides agree with TRBD1. Per the germline V gene, CDR1 is SSHAT and CDR2 is FNYEAQ (reference sequence). This CDR3 is built from 15 residues. CDR3: CASSVRQGSQETQYF. The CDR3 coding sequence is TGTGCTAGCAGCGTGCGACAGGGCTCACAAGAGACCCAGTACTTC.

The chain is built from TRBV7-2 and TRBJ1-2, with a weak D call TRBD1 (5 bases). Germline lookup yields CDR1 SGHTA and CDR2 FQGNSA. The CDR3 covers 15 residues. Trimming took 4 bases from V and 4 from J, leaving 16 bases between them. DNA of the CDR3: TGTGCCAGCAGCTCGACAGTTACGTTGGCCTATGGCTACACCTTC. It yields the protein CASSSTVTLAYGYTF.

With regard to this clone: This specimen includes other DNA sequences encoding the same CDR3. The genes are TRBV9 and TRBJ2-1, with TRBD2 matching over 9 bases. Unmatched junction bases numbered 8, after V lost 0 bases and J lost 7 bases. Germline values: CDR1 SGDLS, CDR2 YYNGEE. The CDR3 has 16 amino acids. CDR3 protein: CASSVGGRGGQNEQFF. DNA of the CDR3: TGTGCCAGCAGCGTAGGTGGGCGGGGGGGCCAGAATGAGCAGTTCTTC.

The rearrangement joins TRBV6-5 to TRBJ1-3, with D perhaps matching TRBD1 (5 bases). Germline V gene data show CDR1 as MNHEY and CDR2 as SVGAGI. The CDR3 length is 14 residues. V lost 6 bases and J lost 2, with 11 bases in between. The CDR3 protein is CASRSPGTGNTIYF. The CDR3 coding sequence is TGTGCCAGCAGATCACCAGGGACTGGAAACACCATATATTTT.

Points on this clone: The CDR3 ends on some other residue instead of the conserved phenylalanine or tryptophan, so this is likely a read error. The DNA is left out, because the CDR3 cannot be placed on it with certainty; the CDR3 is given as TCRdb lists it. The V gene is TRBV9, the J gene TRBJ2-3; TRBD2 is taken as the D call from the table, unchecked against the DNA. From its first to its last residue, the CDR3 has 9 amino acids. Germline V lookup: CDR1 SGDLS, CDR2 YYNGEE. This CDR3 is CASSVGVRP.

The genes are TRBV9 and TRBJ1-6, with a possible D match to TRBD1 (5 bases). CDR3 size: 17 residues. Germline loops: CDR1 SGDLS, CDR2 YYNGEE. Trimming removed 3 bases at V and 8 bases at J, with 21 bases between. CDR3 in DNA: TGTGCCAGCAGCGACCCCCTCCCGAGGGGACTTCATTCACCCCTCCACTTT. Translated, it gives CASSDPLPRGLHSPLHF.

This sequence joins TRBV30 and TRBJ2-3, with a possible D match to TRBD1 (5 bases). Trimming removed 1 base from V and 2 bases from J, with 10 bases in between. The germline V gene has CDR1 GTSNPN and CDR2 SVGIG (reference sequence). The CDR3 length is 14 residues. This chain's CDR3 is CAWSEGRPTDTQYF. Written as DNA, the CDR3 is TGTGCCTGGAGTGAGGGGCGCCCCACAGATACGCAGTATTTT.

The chain uses TRBV2 and TRBJ2-5; D may correspond to TRBD1 or TRBD2 (6 bases each). V lost 9 bases, J lost 4 bases, and 18 bases lay in between. The V gene's germline CDR1 is SNHLY and CDR2 FYNNEI. The CDR3 consists of 14 residues. The CDR3 region is CARGGTGKGETQYF. CDR3 in DNA: TGTGCCAGGGGGGGAACAGGGAAAGGAGAGACCCAGTACTTC.

The CDR3 bases are TGCGCCAGCAGCTTGGAACCACAGGGTCAGGGGCACGAGCAGTACTTC. This encodes CASSLEPQGQGHEQYF. The chain is built from TRBV5-1 and TRBJ2-7; D is perhaps TRBD1 (6 bases). The V gene lost 0 bases and the J gene lost 5 bases, with 18 bases spanning the gap. Germline V gives CDR1 SGHRS, CDR2 YFSETQ. The CDR3 contains 16 residues.

With regard to this clone: One end of the junction varies from germline; a read error may be responsible. Other DNA sequences of this sample code for an identical CDR3. V is TRBV6-5 and J is TRBJ1-1; D unresolved. This CDR3 is 15 amino acids long. CDR1 and CDR2 (germline): MNHEY, SVGAGI. CDR3 amino acids: CASSYSRTVRAEAFF. CDR3 DNA: TGTGCCAGCAGCTACTCGAGGACGGTCCGGGCTGAAGCTTTCTTT.

The CDR3 protein is CASSYSNQGAGELFF. CDR3 bases: TGTGCCAGCAGTTACTCGAATCAGGGGGCCGGGGAGCTGTTTTTT. The chain joins TRBV6-5 to TRBJ2-2; 7 bases fit TRBD1. The CDR3 contains 15 residues. V shed 0 bases, J shed 6 bases, and the junction held 4 bases outside the gene matches. Germline V lookup: CDR1 MNHEY, CDR2 SVGAGI.

The V call is TRBV2, the J call TRBJ2-2; no reliable D call. V was shortened by 6 bases and J by 7 bases, with 9 bases between the two germline ends. The germline V gene has CDR1 SNHLY and CDR2 FYNNEI. This CDR3 comprises 12 residues. The CDR3 DNA follows: TGTGCCAGCAGGCAGAAAGGCGGGGAGCTGTTTTTT. This sequence encodes CASRQKGGELFF.

V and J are TRBV7-6 and TRBJ2-5; D uncertain. This CDR3 has 13 residues. Germline CDR1 reads SGHVS; CDR2 reads FNYEAQ. Trimming stripped 2 bases from V and 4 bases from J, with 8 bases between. The chain's CDR3 is CASSLTQLETQYF. The CDR3 nucleotides read TGTGCCAGCAGCTTAACACAGCTAGAGACCCAGTACTTC. The variable domain in full, with the rest retrieved from reference TRBV7-6 and TRBJ2-5, is GAGVSQSPRYKVTKRGQDVALRCDPISGHVSLYWYRQALGQGPEFLTYFNYEAQQDKSGLPNDRFSAERPEGSISTLTIQRTEQRDSAMYRCASSLTQLETQYFGPGTRLLVL.

The chain uses TRBV5-8 and TRBJ2-2; TRBD1 aligns across 9 bases. The junction had 6 bases not matched to a gene; V was cut back by 4 bases and J by 5 bases. The length of the CDR3 is 15 residues. Per the germline V gene, CDR1 is SGHTS and CDR2 is YDEGEE. The CDR3: CASSTDRGRTGELFF. DNA of the CDR3: TGTGCCAGCAGCACAGACAGGGGGAGAACCGGGGAGCTGTTTTTT.

This clone was seen more than once but under ten times. The chain couples TRBV28 to TRBJ2-5; D might be TRBD1 (5 bases). This CDR3 spans 15 amino acids. In germline, CDR1 is MDHEN, CDR2 SYDVKM. Trimming removed 2 bases at V and 1 base at J, with 11 bases between. The CDR3, as DNA: TGTGCCAGCAGTTTAGCCGGGCAGGGCCAAGAGACCCAGTACTTC. Protein: CASSLAGQGQETQYF.

This sequence joins TRBV28 and TRBJ1-1; 10 bases line up with TRBD1. The germline gives CDR1 MDHEN, CDR2 SYDVKM. CDR3 length equals 15 residues. CDR3 sequence (DNA): TGTGCTACCAAACTCCGGACAGGGGGGGGCACTGAAGCTTTCTTT. Protein: CATKLRTGGGTEAFF.

The chain combines TRBV7-8 with TRBJ2-5; 13 nucleotides agree with TRBD2. Germline V gene data show CDR1 as SGHVS and CDR2 as FQNEAQ. There are 16 residues in the CDR3. With 1 base clipped from V and 5 bases from J, the junction kept 4 bases outside the gene matches. The CDR3 nucleotides are TGTGCCAGCAGCTTAGGGGAGGGACTAGCGGGGGAGACCCAGTACTTC. Translation: CASSLGEGLAGETQYF. The full variable domain, completed using reference TRBV7-8 and TRBJ2-5, is GAGVSQSPRYKVAKRGQDVALRCDPISGHVSLFWYQQALGQGPEFLTYFQNEAQLDKSGLPSDRFFAERPEGSVSTLKIQRTQQEDSAVYLCASSLGEGLAGETQYFGPGTRLLVL.

This chain links TRBV19 with TRBJ2-1; 7 bases map to TRBD1. The CDR3 has 19 residues. Looked up from germline, CDR1 is LNHDA and CDR2 is SQIVND (reference sequence). V dropped 3 bases and J dropped 4; count of bases not matched to a gene: 18. This chain's CDR3 is CASSMVEGGLGSPYNEQFF. The CDR3 DNA follows: TGTGCCAGTAGTATGGTCGAAGGGGGCCTAGGTAGCCCTTACAATGAGCAGTTCTTC. The full variable domain, rest sourced from reference TRBV19 and TRBJ2-1, is DGGITQSPKYLFRKEGQNVTLSCEQNLNHDAMYWYRQDPGQGLRLIYYSQIVNDFQKGDIAEGYSVSREKKESFPLTVTSAQKNPTAFYLCASSMVEGGLGSPYNEQFFGPGTRLTVL.

This clone has more than one count but fewer than ten. This chain connects TRBV6-1 to TRBJ2-3; perhaps TRBD2 as D (5 bases). Germline values: CDR1 MNHNS, CDR2 SASEGT. Deletions cut 4 bases from V and 2 bases from J, with 13 bases between. This CDR3 has 15 amino acids. CDR3 sequence (DNA): TGTGCCAGCAGTGTGGGGAGAGAGGTCACAGATACGCAGTATTTT. Translation: CASSVGREVTDTQYF.

This sequence joins TRBV5-6 and TRBJ2-3, with 11 bases lining up with TRBD2. The CDR3 loop spans 18 amino acids. From germline, CDR1 is SGHDT and CDR2 YYEEEE. V was pared by 4 bases and J by 5 bases, with 15 bases of the junction left unmatched. CDR3 bases: TGTGCCAGCAGCCCGGGGCTGGTAGCGGGAGGGCCGATAGATACGCAGTATTTT. It yields the protein CASSPGLVAGGPIDTQYF.

This clone has only a few counts. The gene calls are TRBV7-9 and TRBJ1-4; perhaps TRBD1 as D (5 bases). Germline CDR1 and CDR2: SEHNR and FQNEAQ (reference sequence). V gave up 5 bases and J gave up 3 bases, with 13 bases separating them. CDR3 length equals 15 residues. The CDR3 region has the DNA TGTGCCAGCAGCACTTATGGACAAGCTAATGAAAAACTGTTTTTT. It yields the protein CASSTYGQANEKLFF.

The CDR3 DNA is TGTGCCAGCAGTCGTGGACTAGCAGGCCAAGAGACCCAGTACTTC. This encodes CASSRGLAGQETQYF. The chain recombines TRBV28 with TRBJ2-5; TRBD2 matches 8 bases. Germline CDR1 reads MDHEN; CDR2 reads SYDVKM. The CDR3 has 15 amino acids. With 5 bases clipped from V and 1 base from J, the junction kept 6 bases outside the gene matches.

This chain links TRBV4-1 with TRBJ1-2; D gene uncertain. V was shortened by 0 bases and J by 8 bases, with 13 bases between the two germline ends. The CDR3 has 14 amino acids. From germline, CDR1 is MGHRA and CDR2 YSYEKL. CDR3 region: CASSQDGPREGYTF. The CDR3 bases are TGCGCCAGCAGCCAAGATGGGCCTAGGGAAGGCTACACCTTC.

In this sample, this clone turned up a few times. CDR3: CASSLDRGREQYF. CDR3 coding DNA: TGTGCCAGCAGCTTGGACAGGGGGCGAGAGCAGTACTTC. The chain carries TRBV5-8 and TRBJ2-7, with TRBD1 matching 9 bases. With 0 bases clipped from V and 7 bases from J, the junction kept 2 bases outside the gene matches. Germline V gives CDR1 SGHTS, CDR2 YDEGEE. The CDR3 sequence is 13 residues long.

V is TRBV7-2 and J is TRBJ1-5, with TRBD1 identical over 8 bases. This CDR3 is built from 16 residues. V lost 1 base and J lost 1; bases outside the gene matches: 3. Germline assignment: CDR1 SGHTA and CDR2 FQGNSA. The CDR3 here is CASSLGRDRSNQPQHF. For the CDR3, the DNA is TGTGCCAGCAGCTTAGGACGGGACAGGAGCAATCAGCCCCAGCATTTT.